The clone carrying this T cell receptor beta chain was found a few times. Its antigen is still unknown. This CDR3 is 15 amino acids long. Trimming removed 1 base at V and 6 bases at J, with 12 bases between. In germline, CDR1 is SGHVS, CDR2 FNYEAQ. These data are taken from a study of T cell repertoires in cytomegalovirus infection. As for the study in general: The study used recently identified HLA-C-restricted and well-studied HLA-B-restricted CMV epitopes.

Via MiXCR, TCRdb re-called the reads, giving one row per CDR3 protein. The sample includes approximately 1,000,000 distinct CDR3 sequences, about 33% seen only once; the top ten take about an eighth. Findings and caveats of the study: The cumulative frequency of public TCR beta families identified carriers of CMV plus the relevant HLA.

The sequence derives from a human donor in good health (CMV status not recorded). Some clones in this sample may be carry-over from other donors' samples. This specimen consisted of cultured CD8+ T cells from PBMCs, obtained from culture after CMV antigen stimulation. The J gene is TRBJ1-4, the V gene TRBV7-6; tentatively, D is TRBD1 (6 bases). CDR3 sequence (DNA): TGTGCCAGCAGCTTAGGAGGCAGGGGAGATGAAAAACTGTTTTTT. Translation gives CASSLGGRGDEKLFF.